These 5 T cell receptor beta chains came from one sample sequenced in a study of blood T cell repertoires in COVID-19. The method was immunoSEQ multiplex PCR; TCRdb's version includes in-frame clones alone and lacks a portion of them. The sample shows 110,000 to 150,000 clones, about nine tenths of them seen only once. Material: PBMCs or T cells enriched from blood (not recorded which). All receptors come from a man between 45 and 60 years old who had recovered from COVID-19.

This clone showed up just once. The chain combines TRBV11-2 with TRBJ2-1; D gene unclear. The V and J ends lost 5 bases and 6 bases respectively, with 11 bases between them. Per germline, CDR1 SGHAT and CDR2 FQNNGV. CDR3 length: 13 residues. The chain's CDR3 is CASSNVLGNEQFF. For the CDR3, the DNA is TGTGCCAGCAGCAACGTACTTGGCAATGAGCAGTTCTTC.

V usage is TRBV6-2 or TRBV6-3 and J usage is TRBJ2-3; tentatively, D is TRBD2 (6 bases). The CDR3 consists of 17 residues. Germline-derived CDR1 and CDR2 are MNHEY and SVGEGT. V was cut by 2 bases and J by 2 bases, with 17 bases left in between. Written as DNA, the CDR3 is TGTGCCAGCAGTTACAAAAACCGAGGACTACCCACAGATACGCAGTATTTT. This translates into CASSYKNRGLPTDTQYF.

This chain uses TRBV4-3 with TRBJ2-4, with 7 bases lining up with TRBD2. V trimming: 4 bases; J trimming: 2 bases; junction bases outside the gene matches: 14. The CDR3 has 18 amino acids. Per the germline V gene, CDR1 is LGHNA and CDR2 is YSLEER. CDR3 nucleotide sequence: TGCGCCAGCAGCCGAGGGATAGGCGGGAGTTGGACCAAAAACATTCAGTACTTC. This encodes CASSRGIGGSWTKNIQYF.

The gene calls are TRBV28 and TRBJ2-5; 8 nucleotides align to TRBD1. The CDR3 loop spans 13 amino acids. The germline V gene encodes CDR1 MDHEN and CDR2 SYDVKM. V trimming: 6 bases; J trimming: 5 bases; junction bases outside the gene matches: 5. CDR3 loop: CASRVQGAETQYF. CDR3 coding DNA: TGTGCCAGCAGAGTTCAGGGGGCTGAGACCCAGTACTTC.

This CDR3 reads CASSLRTGGPDTQYF. The CDR3 nucleotides read TGTGCCAGCTCACTGAGGACAGGGGGCCCAGATACGCAGTATTTT. This sequence joins TRBV18 and TRBJ2-3; 11 nucleotides match TRBD1. Germline V gene data show CDR1 as KGHSH and CDR2 as LQKENI. V dropped 4 bases and J dropped 4; count of bases not matched to a gene: 4. This CDR3 has 15 amino acids. The variable domain in full, completed from reference TRBV18 and TRBJ2-3, reads NAGVMQNPRHLVRRRGQEARLRCSPMKGHSHVYWYRQLPEEGLKFMVYLQKENIIDESGMPKERFSAEFPKEGPSILRIQQVVRGDSAAYFCASSLRTGGPDTQYFGPGTRLTVL.